This T cell receptor (beta chain) originates from a study of cytomegalovirus exposure and HLA in healthy donors. Overall study context: Around 180 million T cells yielded approximately 100 million unique TCR beta sequences, as an earlier analysis found.

The PCR employed 60 Vbeta primers together with 13 Jbeta primers. The method was immunoSEQ multiplex PCR; TCRdb's version includes in-frame clones alone and lacks a portion of them. The listing contains about 130,000 clones. The CDR3 length is 13 residues. V dropped 6 bases and J dropped 3 bases, with 8 bases sitting between them. Germline values: CDR1 KGHSH, CDR2 LQKENI. Whole-study findings and limits: A classifier reportedly called cytomegalovirus status with high sensitivity and specificity.

With regard to this clone: Its specificity is unknown.

The clonotype comes from a man aged 25 to 45 in good health and CMV-seronegative. This sequence joins TRBV18 and TRBJ2-2; no reliable D call. Material: PBMCs. CDR3 DNA sequence: TGTGCCAGCTCCCTTGAGGACACCGGGGAGCTGTTTTTT. Translated: CASSLEDTGELFF.